The T cell receptor (beta chain) described here comes from a study of CD8+ T cells in alopecia areata (dated by TCRdb to the late 2010s). With regard to the full study: In both human patients and the C3H/HeJ mouse model, the study applied high-throughput TCRbeta sequencing to look at T cell clonal expansion in alopecia areata. Amplification of TCRbeta CDR3 regions was done by immunoSEQ multiplex PCR using 35 Vbeta forward primers and 13 Jbeta reverse primers. Clonality in the scalp was compared among normal scalp (n=4), patchy alopecia areata scalp (n=8), and alopecia totalis/universalis scalp (n=8). Human TCRbeta sequencing covered scalp tissue and sorted CD4+ and CD8+ peripheral blood T cells from patchy and totalis/universalis alopecia areata patients and healthy controls. The RNA source kit depended on sample type: the PAXgene miRNA kit for fixed scalp, the miRNeasy kit for PBMCs, and the RNeasy kit for mouse skin. Here is what the overall study found, with its caveats: Compared with normal scalp, lesional scalp had higher clonality and more expanded CD8+ clones, particularly in alopecia totalis/universalis, a pattern that suggests antigenic drive. Compared with mice, TCR sequences shared between patients were less clear, possibly partly because of HLA diversity across the patient population. Unlike mouse skin, which is dominated by gammadelta T cells, normal human skin has resident alphabeta T cells that are also sequenced, and this complicates analysis of the scalp TCR repertoire.

The library relied on the immunoSEQ multiplex PCR assay. RNA was extracted from all samples and reverse transcribed into cDNA, which served as template for TCR sequencing. First-strand cDNA was synthesized using SuperScript III with a 2:1 mix of oligo-dT and random hexamers. A synthetic immune receptor repertoire was used to assess amplification bias, and residual bias was removed computationally. Turning to the authors' computational methods: Raw reads were preprocessed to remove errors, and CDR3 was defined by IMGT conventions from the conserved cysteine to phenylalanine. To get clonality, Shannon entropy was normalized by log2 of the number of productive unique TCRs and the result was subtracted from 1. Whether scalp clones were CD4 or CD8 was inferred by matching scalp TCRbeta sequences against CD4 and CD8 repertoires sorted from blood. In TCRdb, the immuneACCESS table is reduced to in-frame sequences with V and J assigned. These tables do not hold every clone; where another copy was compared, an unresolved V gene accounts for under half, and the others remain unexplained. D and trimming were read from the DNA, whereas the V and J calls and clone size are those reported in that table. The sample records 65,000 to 100,000 clones, 45% to 60% of which are singletons. The ten largest clonotypes hold approximately 5.7% of the sample.

Peripheral blood and lesional scalp punch biopsies were obtained from patients with alopecia areata. After PBMCs were isolated by density centrifugation and stained for CD3, CD4 and CD8, a FACSAria was used to sort CD4+ and CD8+ T cells. The untreated alopecia areata patients were recruited through a multicenter biomarker study. For roughly 5 biomarker-study patients, blood CD8+ T cells were further sorted into NKG2D-low and NKG2D-high fractions. This clone has a handful of counts. Its antigen remains unidentified. Base qualities are not recorded, but no much larger clone differs from it by a single base. The sequencing input was NKG2D-high CD8+ T cells sorted from blood. Per the publication, the cell subset or site label means: sorted CD8+ NKG2D-high blood T cells. The TCR originated in a human donor with alopecia areata.

The CDR3 protein sequence reads: CASSGQGRYEQYF. The bases read TGTGCCAGCAGTGGCCAGGGGCGCTACGAGCAGTACTTC. This chain is built from TRBV2 and TRBJ2-7; TRBD1 is possibly the D segment (6 matching bases). Its CDR3 holds 13 amino acids, cysteine through phenylalanine. Only the CDR3 part of the read is kept: 39 bases, read in frame from the first base. Deletion took 4 bases off V and 3 bases off J, with a span of 10 bases between the germline ends. The germline V gene specifies SNHLY as CDR1 and FYNNEI as CDR2.